This T cell receptor beta chain is drawn from a study of T cells in Graves' hyperthyroidism and ophthalmopathy. If no ophthalmopathy progression occurred within 18 months, Graves' hyperthyroidism was stable. Each diagnosis was grounded in clinical symptoms, serum thyroxine and TRAb, thyroid ultrasound, and orbital computed tomography. This clonotype was recorded at least ten times. There were TCR beta CDR3 regions amplified from RNA transcripts. Primed by the HTBI set, a first-round RT-PCR was run on the TCR CDR3. TCRdb ran MiXCR on the multiplex PCR reads and lists one entry per CDR3 protein. Of about 200,000 distinct CDR3 sequences listed, 17% were seen once; the top ten hold approximately 50%. V lost 1 base to trimming and J lost 8 bases, with 11 bases between them. Germline loops: CDR1 MDHEN, CDR2 SYDVKM. This CDR3 region has 13 residues.

Material: blood. The genes are TRBV28 and TRBJ1-1; D is uncertain. This sequence originates from a man over 45 with Graves' hyperthyroidism. The CDR3 DNA reads TGTGCCAGCAGTTTATTAGCCCTAGGGGAAGCTTTCTTT. Protein product: CASSLLALGEAFF.